Below, 23 T cell receptor beta chains from the same sample are listed, as sequenced in a study of OX40 agonist ivuxolimab in advanced cancers. This table comes from immunoSEQ multiplex PCR, and its TCRdb copy is limited to in-frame clones, with some not included. Among some 70,000 clones listed, about 91% were seen once. The source was CD4+ or CD8+ T cells sorted from blood, collected in a trial of the OX40 agonist ivuxolimab. These receptors were collected from an adult with an advanced solid tumor such as melanoma, head and neck, liver or kidney cancer.

The V and J genes are TRBV19 and TRBJ2-1; either TRBD1 or TRBD2 may fit D (7 bases each). Germline CDR1 reads LNHDA; CDR2 reads SQIVND (reference sequence). With 7 bases removed from V and 4 bases from J, the gap between germline ends came to 14 bases. This CDR3 contains 14 residues. The CDR3 protein is CASTRGGAYNEQFF. The CDR3 coding sequence is TGTGCCAGTACCAGGGGGGGCGCGTACAATGAGCAGTTCTTC.

The rearrangement uses TRBV5-1 and TRBJ1-1; D is possibly TRBD1 (6 bases). CDR1 and CDR2 from the germline V gene are SGHRS and YFSETQ. The CDR3 sequence is 15 residues long. V was trimmed by 3 bases and J by 3 bases, leaving 15 bases between them. The CDR3 loop is CASSSAPRGDTEAFF. CDR3 DNA sequence: TGCGCCAGCAGCTCAGCCCCAAGGGGGGACACTGAAGCTTTCTTT.

A few counts support this clone. The chain is built from TRBV18 and TRBJ1-2, with a weak D call TRBD1 (6 bases). Trimming pared 5 bases from V and 8 bases from J, leaving 21 bases between. The CDR3 runs to 15 residues. The germline V gene has CDR1 KGHSH and CDR2 LQKENI. The CDR3 region has the DNA TGTGCCAGCTCATCAGAGACAGGAGGTCGGGTGGGCTACACCTTC. This gives the protein CASSSETGGRVGYTF. The full variable domain, completed using reference TRBV18 and TRBJ1-2, is NAGVMQNPRHLVRRRGQEARLRCSPMKGHSHVYWYRQLPEEGLKFMVYLQKENIIDESGMPKERFSAEFPKEGPSILRIQQVVRGDSAAYFCASSSETGGRVGYTFGSGTRLTVV.

This chain connects TRBV27 to TRBJ2-7; D uncertain. Trimming cost V 3 bases and J 2 bases, with 17 bases left between them. CDR1 is MNHEY and CDR2 is SMNVEV in the germline V gene (reference sequence). The CDR3 totals 16 residues. CDR3 coding DNA: TGTGCCAGCAGTTTTGCGTCAGCAACAATTACCTACGAGCAGTACTTC. As protein: CASSFASATITYEQYF.

J is TRBJ1-6 and V is TRBV7-3; the D gene is possibly TRBD1 (6 bases). The CDR3 is 15 residues long. The V gene's germline CDR1 is SGHTA and CDR2 FQGTGA. Between the trimmed V and J ends, which lost 1 base and 10 bases, there was a span of 14 bases. CDR3 sequence (DNA): TGTGCCAGCAGCTTAAATACAGGGTTCGACTCACCCCTCCACTTT. It is translated as CASSLNTGFDSPLHF.

J is TRBJ1-2 and V is TRBV25-1, with D possibly TRBD1 on 5 matching bases. From germline, CDR1 is MGHDK and CDR2 SYGVNS. CDR3 length equals 14 residues. The germline V and J ends were trimmed by 1 base and 5 bases, with 11 bases remaining between them. CDR3 in DNA: TGTGCCAGCAGTGAATCAGGGCCAGCATATGGCTACACCTTC. It encodes CASSESGPAYGYTF.

The CDR3 sequence: CASSLFSSGPLRSYNEQFF. The CDR3 DNA sequence: TGTGCCAGCAGCTTATTTAGTAGCGGGCCCCTGCGCTCCTACAATGAGCAGTTCTTC. This sequence joins TRBV7-8 and TRBJ2-1; 7 nucleotides align to TRBD2. After removal of 2 bases from V and 0 bases from J, the junction contained 13 bases not matched to a gene. The CDR3 covers 19 residues. Germline CDR1 and CDR2: SGHVS and FQNEAQ.

The genes are TRBV29-1 and TRBJ2-3; 7 nucleotides agree with TRBD2. With V trimmed by 7 bases and J by 6 bases, 13 bases remained unmatched. The CDR3 is made up of 14 amino acids. Germline V gives CDR1 SQVTM, CDR2 ANQGSEA. The CDR3 loop reads CSAPGPAGKDTQYF. DNA for the CDR3: TGCAGCGCCCCTGGGCCAGCGGGAAAGGATACGCAGTATTTT.

The chain is built from TRBV28 and TRBJ2-7; D may be TRBD2 (6 bases). The CDR3 has 11 amino acids. Germline V gene data show CDR1 as MDHEN and CDR2 as SYDVKM. V lost 6 bases to trimming and J lost 8 bases, with 11 bases between them. CDR3 nucleotides: TGTGCCAGCAGCCGGGGACTTAAGCAGTACTTC. As protein: CASSRGLKQYF.

This clone was counted between two and nine times. The chain has TRBV10-3 and TRBJ1-2; 9 nucleotides align to TRBD1. This CDR3 region has 14 residues. V lost 6 bases and J lost 1; bases outside the gene matches: 3. In germline, CDR1 is ENHRY, CDR2 SYGVKD. Here the CDR3 reads CAIRGTGNNYGYTF. Here the CDR3 DNA reads TGTGCCATCAGGGGGACAGGGAATAACTATGGCTACACCTTC.

This sequence joins TRBV2 and TRBJ1-5, with TRBD1 matching over 11 bases. The J segment lost 2 bases and the V segment lost 6 bases, leaving 0 bases of the junction unmatched. This CDR3 region has 14 residues. CDR1 and CDR2 from the germline V gene are SNHLY and FYNNEI. CDR3 residues: CASRGQGGNQPQHF. CDR3 coding DNA: TGTGCCAGCAGGGGACAGGGGGGCAATCAGCCCCAGCATTTT. The full variable domain, with the rest looked up from reference TRBV2 and TRBJ1-5, is EPEVTQTPSHQVTQMGQEVILRCVPISNHLYFYWYRQILGQKVEFLVSFYNNEISEKSEIFDDQFSVERPDGSNFTLKIRSTKLEDSAMYFCASRGQGGNQPQHFGDGTRLSIL.

This sequence joins TRBV6-5 and TRBJ2-7; TRBD1 matches at 7 bases. The CDR3 covers 14 residues. The V gene end was trimmed by 2 bases and the J gene end by 2 bases; junction bases not matched to a gene: 3. Germline V gives CDR1 MNHEY, CDR2 SVGAGI. The CDR3 sequence is CASSYGTAAYEQYF. DNA for the CDR3: TGTGCCAGCAGTTACGGGACAGCAGCCTACGAGCAGTACTTC.

This clone was observed a single time. The chain employs TRBV5-1 and TRBJ2-7; 9 nucleotides match TRBD1. The trim removed 0 bases at V and 3 bases at J, leaving 1 base unmatched. From germline, CDR1 is SGHRS and CDR2 YFSETQ. The CDR3 is 14 residues long. CDR3 nucleotides: TGCGCCAGCAGCTTGGAGACAGGGGGCTACGAGCAGTACTTC. Protein product: CASSLETGGYEQYF.

This clone was picked up one time. The gene calls are TRBV19 and TRBJ2-5, with 8 bases matching TRBD1. Germline V gives CDR1 LNHDA, CDR2 SQIVND (reference sequence). The length of the CDR3 is 13 residues. The V and J ends lost 9 bases and 5 bases, in that order; junction bases with no gene match: 8. CDR3 bases: TGTGCCAGCGGACAGGGCCTTGGGGAGACCCAGTACTTC. Its translation: CASGQGLGETQYF.

This clone occurred once. The chain is built from TRBV7-8 and TRBJ1-1; possible D gene TRBD1, 5 bases. The CDR3 is 14 residues long. Germline-derived CDR1 and CDR2 are SGHVS and FQNEAQ. Between the trimmed V and J ends, which lost 2 bases and 1 base, there was a span of 8 bases. The chain's CDR3 is CASSLKGRNTEAFF. The DNA of the CDR3 is TGTGCCAGCAGCTTAAAGGGGCGGAACACTGAAGCTTTCTTT.

The chain joins TRBV7-3 to TRBJ2-3, with D perhaps TRBD1 (6 bases). This CDR3 is built from 15 residues. Germline CDR1 is SGHTA and CDR2 is FQGTGA. With 5 bases removed from V and 3 bases from J, the gap between germline ends came to 15 bases. CDR3: CASSPVPGQTDTQYF. The CDR3 nucleotides are TGTGCCAGCAGCCCCGTTCCCGGACAGACAGATACGCAGTATTTT.

V and J are TRBV7-3 and TRBJ2-3, with a possible D match to TRBD1 (5 bases). CDR3 length equals 14 residues. V was shortened by 5 bases and J by 2 bases, with 11 bases between the two germline ends. Germline CDR1 and CDR2: SGHTA and FQGTGA. The CDR3 here is CASSPGLTTDTQYF. For the CDR3, the DNA is TGTGCCAGCAGCCCAGGGTTGACCACAGATACGCAGTATTTT.

The chain employs TRBV14 and TRBJ1-1; D may be TRBD1 (5 bases). The germline V gene has CDR1 SGHDN and CDR2 FVKESK. The CDR3 length is 14 residues. Trimming cost V 4 bases and J 8 bases, with 17 bases left between them. The CDR3 protein is CASSPQPVPGEAFF. DNA of the CDR3: TGTGCCAGCAGCCCCCAGCCCGTTCCAGGGGAAGCTTTCTTT.

This sequence joins TRBV10-2 and TRBJ2-7, with D unclear. The V end was cut by 6 bases, the J end by 1 base, with 10 bases between. The CDR3 covers 13 residues. Germline assignment: CDR1 WSHSY and CDR2 SAAADI. The CDR3 here is CASRESGSYEQYF. The CDR3 DNA reads as TGCGCCAGCAGGGAGAGTGGGTCCTACGAGCAGTACTTC.

Worth noting for this clone: A junction boundary mismatches the germline segment, possibly from a read error. V and J are TRBV11-2 and TRBJ2-7, with TRBD1 identical over 7 bases. Per germline, CDR1 SGHAT and CDR2 FQNNGV. The CDR3 runs to 12 residues. As DNA, the CDR3 is TGTGCCAGCAGCTTAGGGACAGGCCCTCCAGACTTC. Its translation is CASSLGTGPPDF.

The rearrangement uses TRBV18 and TRBJ1-1; the D gene is possibly TRBD1 (5 bases). Germline V gene data show CDR1 as KGHSH and CDR2 as LQKENI. Trimming cost V 6 bases and J 1 base, with 12 bases left between them. This CDR3 has 14 residues. The DNA of the CDR3 is TGTGCCAGCTCCTCGGGACTCACGAACACTGAAGCTTTCTTT. Its translation: CASSSGLTNTEAFF. Looking up the rest from reference TRBV18 and TRBJ1-1 gives the full variable domain: NAGVMQNPRHLVRRRGQEARLRCSPMKGHSHVYWYRQLPEEGLKFMVYLQKENIIDESGMPKERFSAEFPKEGPSILRIQQVVRGDSAAYFCASSSGLTNTEAFFGQGTRLTVV.

J is TRBJ1-2 and V is TRBV7-2; 9 bases are a match to TRBD1. The V segment lost 5 bases and the J segment 4 bases; nucleotides outside the gene matches: 11. Germline CDR1 and CDR2: SGHTA and FQGNSA. This CDR3 has 16 amino acids. CDR3 sequence: CASSPGTGISSYGYTF. CDR3 DNA sequence: TGTGCCAGCAGCCCCGGGACAGGGATATCGAGCTATGGCTACACCTTC.

This clone was found a few times. The rearrangement uses TRBV5-1 and TRBJ2-7; 7 positions agree with TRBD2. V lost 0 bases to trimming and J lost 7 bases; unmatched junction nucleotides: 10. Germline V CDR1 and CDR2: SGHRS, YFSETQ. This CDR3 is 15 amino acids long. CDR3 in DNA: TGCGCCAGCAGCTTGGGCGGGAGCCCCGACGAGGAGCAGTACTTC. It encodes CASSLGGSPDEEQYF.